These 21 T cell receptor beta chains were sequenced from one sample in a study of CD4 T cell repertoires in COVID-19. CFSE-labeled cells were stimulated with autologous monocytes plus recombinant SARS-CoV-2 spike or nucleoprotein. The antigens of these receptors remain unknown. Profiled with immunoSEQ multiplex PCR; TCRdb holds only in-frame clones, not every one. The sample contains over a hundred clones, approximately 15% of which appear only once. Source: circulating follicular helper CD4+ T cells, cultured in vitro, taken after recovery from COVID-19. The receptors come from a human donor who had COVID-19.

This clone is large (0.1 to 1%) by share. The CDR3 protein is CASSYRTSGYEQYF. DNA of the CDR3: TGTGCCAGCAGTTACCGGACTAGCGGGTACGAGCAGTACTTC. The V gene is TRBV6-2 or TRBV6-3, the J gene TRBJ2-7, with TRBD2 matching over 11 bases. Germline CDR1 and CDR2: MNHEY and SVGEGT. V was clipped by 2 bases and J by 4 bases; unmatched bases: 1. The CDR3 spans 14 residues.

The chain employs TRBV10-2 and TRBJ1-2, with 10 nucleotides matching TRBD1. The V gene end was trimmed by 11 bases and the J gene end by 8 bases; junction bases not matched to a gene: 14. Germline CDR1 is WSHSY and CDR2 is SAAADI. The length of the CDR3 is 14 residues. The chain's CDR3 is CAPRPDRGLGGYTF. Written as DNA, the CDR3 is TGCGCCCCCAGACCCGACAGGGGGCTTGGAGGCTACACCTTC.

This clone is termed large. The chain employs TRBV10-1 and TRBJ2-3; D call uncertain. The length of the CDR3 is 16 residues. V was trimmed by 3 bases and J by 2 bases, leaving 15 bases between them. The germline V gene has CDR1 WNHNN and CDR2 SYGVQD (reference sequence). The CDR3 region is CASSEGSSLVTDTQYF. CDR3 DNA: TGCGCCAGCAGTGAAGGCTCCTCGTTAGTCACAGATACGCAGTATTTT.

This clone is termed large. This sequence joins TRBV7-2 and TRBJ2-2; 8 bases agree with TRBD2. The junction had 3 bases not matched to a gene; V was cut back by 5 bases and J by 4 bases. This CDR3 comprises 14 residues. CDR1 and CDR2 from the germline V gene are SGHTA and FQGNSA. The CDR3 DNA follows: TGTGCCAGCAGCACGACTAGCGTCACCGGGGAGCTGTTTTTT. It specifies CASSTTSVTGELFF.

Within the sample, this clone is large. The V and J genes are TRBV3-1 (or the pseudogene TRBV3-2) and TRBJ1-4; D is possibly TRBD1 (5 bases). The germline CDR1 and CDR2 sequences are LGHDT and YNNKEL (reference sequence). V was pared by 1 base and J by 1 base, with 13 bases between. CDR3 length: 17 residues. The CDR3 region has the DNA TGTGCCAGCAGCCAAGCGGCAGGGAGTATAACTAATGAAAAACTGTTTTTT. It specifies CASSQAAGSITNEKLFF.

The rearrangement joins TRBV3-1 (or the pseudogene TRBV3-2) to TRBJ2-7; D is ambiguous. This CDR3 contains 16 residues. Germline CDR1 LGHDT, CDR2 YNNKEL (reference sequence). Trimming took 5 bases from V and 5 from J, leaving 22 bases between them. The CDR3 loop reads CASSAKAPIVLDEQYF. Here the CDR3 DNA reads TGTGCCAGCAGCGCTAAAGCTCCCATTGTGTTAGACGAGCAGTACTTC.

This clone was counted a few times. J is TRBJ2-5 and V is TRBV3-1 (or the pseudogene TRBV3-2); 7 nucleotides agree with TRBD1. J was trimmed by 2 bases and V by 4 bases; bases with no gene match: 4. Germline V CDR1 and CDR2: LGHDT, YNNKEL (reference sequence). The CDR3 extends over 14 amino acids. The CDR3 reads CASSPGTVQETQYF. CDR3 in DNA: TGTGCCAGCAGCCCCGGGACAGTACAAGAGACCCAGTACTTC.

This clone is categorized as large. The V call is TRBV9, the J call TRBJ1-2; D might be TRBD1 (5 bases). The V end was cut by 4 bases, the J end by 7 bases, with 14 bases between. The germline V gene encodes CDR1 SGDLS and CDR2 YYNGEE. The CDR3 consists of 13 residues. The CDR3 is CASSPRGALGYTF. CDR3 nucleotide sequence: TGTGCCAGCAGCCCTCGAGGGGCACTTGGCTACACCTTC.

This clone rates as large. The chain carries TRBV14 and TRBJ1-2; D is undetermined. Trimming took 0 bases from V and 8 from J, leaving 16 bases between them. CDR3 length: 15 residues. Germline values: CDR1 SGHDN, CDR2 FVKESK. In nucleotides, the CDR3 is TGTGCCAGCAGCCAAGATCGGGCGGGTCTGAAGGGCTACACCTTC. It specifies CASSQDRAGLKGYTF.

This clone has more than one count but fewer than ten. V usage is TRBV6-1 and J usage is TRBJ1-2; the D is unclear. V was clipped by 4 bases and J by 7 bases, with 7 bases between them. Germline V lookup: CDR1 MNHNS, CDR2 SASEGT. This CDR3 comprises 11 residues. The chain's CDR3 is CASSVSLGYTF. In nucleotides, the CDR3 is TGTGCCAGCAGTGTTTCTCTTGGCTACACCTTC.

By proportion, this clone is large (0.1 to 1%). The chain recombines TRBV29-1 with TRBJ1-1; 8 bases fit TRBD1. CDR3 size: 14 residues. V lost 7 bases to trimming and J lost 1 base; unmatched junction nucleotides: 8. The germline CDR1 and CDR2 sequences are SQVTM and ANQGSEA. The CDR3 loop reads CSDRHRGGNTEAFF. CDR3 bases: TGCAGCGACAGGCACAGGGGGGGGAACACTGAAGCTTTCTTT.

This clone is deemed large (0.1 to 1%). The chain employs TRBV5-1 and TRBJ1-2, with no clear D. The CDR3 totals 14 residues. Trimming took 1 base from V and 0 from J, leaving 7 bases between them. Germline CDR1 is SGHRS and CDR2 is YFSETQ. CDR3 sequence (DNA): TGCGCCAGCAGCTTGTCCATATCTAACTATGGCTACACCTTC. This codes for CASSLSISNYGYTF.

By share, this clone ranks as hyperexpanded. V usage is TRBV14 and J usage is TRBJ2-2; 8 nucleotides align to TRBD1. Germline loops: CDR1 SGHDN, CDR2 FVKESK. This CDR3 spans 14 amino acids. Trimming at V came to 2 bases and at J to 7 bases, leaving 3 bases not matched to a gene. CDR3: CASSQRQGLGELFF. CDR3 sequence (DNA): TGTGCCAGCAGCCAAAGACAGGGGCTCGGGGAGCTGTTTTTT.

Judged by abundance, this clone is medium-sized. This rearrangement joins TRBV5-1 to TRBJ2-3; D may be TRBD1 (6 bases). This CDR3 contains 15 residues. CDR1 SGHRS and CDR2 YFSETQ come from the germline V gene. Trimming shortened V by 0 bases and J by 6 bases, and 14 bases separated the two germline ends. The CDR3 region is CASSLDRAVRDTQYF. CDR3 nucleotides: TGCGCCAGCAGCTTGGACAGGGCTGTTAGGGATACGCAGTATTTT.

By its share, this clone is large. The chain has TRBV5-1 and TRBJ2-2, with 16 bases fitting TRBD2. The CDR3 is 18 amino acids. CDR1 SGHRS and CDR2 YFSETQ come from the germline V gene. V lost 3 bases and J lost 5; bases outside the gene matches: 7. CDR3 amino acids: CASSSGTSGGARTGELFF. CDR3 bases: TGCGCCAGCAGCTCCGGGACTAGCGGGGGGGCCCGTACCGGGGAGCTGTTTTTT.

The V and J genes are TRBV14 and TRBJ2-3, with 9 bases matching TRBD2. Germline V gene data show CDR1 as SGHDN and CDR2 as FVKESK. The CDR3 is 14 amino acids. V trimming: 2 bases; J trimming: 10 bases; junction bases outside the gene matches: 7. The CDR3 reads CASSQQASGTAQYF. CDR3 DNA: TGTGCCAGCAGCCAACAGGCTAGCGGGACTGCGCAGTATTTT.

Judged by abundance, this clone is medium-sized. For the CDR3, the DNA is TGTGCCAGCGGGGAAGCAGTGGCGAGGGGGACCCAGTACTTC. This gives the protein CASGEAVARGTQYF. The chain couples TRBV3-1 (or the pseudogene TRBV3-2) to TRBJ2-5; D might be TRBD1 or TRBD2, each matching 5 bases. Per germline, CDR1 LGHDT and CDR2 YNNKEL (reference sequence). The CDR3 runs 14 residues. Trimming removed 8 bases at V and 7 bases at J, with 20 bases between.

As for this clone: A far larger clone is one nucleotide away, so this likely arose from a read error. V usage is TRBV10-2 and J usage is TRBJ1-2; 10 nucleotides line up with TRBD1. CDR1 WSHSY and CDR2 SAAADI come from the germline V gene. This CDR3 region has 14 residues. CDR3 region: CARRPDRGLGGYTF. The CDR3 DNA reads TGCGCCCGCAGACCCGACAGGGGGCTTGGAGGCTACACCTTC.

By share, this clone counts as medium-sized (0.01 to 0.1%). The gene calls are TRBV19 and TRBJ1-2; TRBD1 might be the D (6 bases). The germline CDR1 and CDR2 sequences are LNHDA and SQIVND (reference sequence). This CDR3 comprises 14 residues. The ends were cut back, 3 bases at V and 5 bases at J, with 13 bases in the middle. CDR3 protein: CASSIRQQGYGYTF. The CDR3 DNA sequence: TGTGCCAGTAGTATTCGCCAGCAGGGGTATGGCTACACCTTC.

This clone counts as large (0.1 to 1%). The genes are TRBV3-1 (or the pseudogene TRBV3-2) and TRBJ2-3, with D hard to call. Trimming removed 1 base from V and 2 bases from J, with 7 bases in between. CDR3 size: 14 residues. Germline CDR1 reads LGHDT; CDR2 reads YNNKEL (reference sequence). The CDR3 DNA reads TGTGCCAGCAGCCAAGTTAGGGACACAGATACGCAGTATTTT. Translation: CASSQVRDTDTQYF.

This clone is deemed medium-sized (0.01 to 0.1%). V gene TRBV6-5 combines with J gene TRBJ2-7; 13 bases fit TRBD2. This CDR3 is built from 15 residues. Germline V gene sequence: CDR1 MNHEY, CDR2 SVGAGI. V lost 5 bases, J lost 2 bases, and 3 bases stayed unmatched. Here the CDR3 DNA reads TGTGCCAGCAGTCCGGGACTAGCGGGGACCTACGAGCAGTACTTC. This encodes CASSPGLAGTYEQYF.